The entry below gives a single TCR beta chain sequence along with its context. Its antigen is still unknown. This sample was taken from a study of chemoradiotherapy in HPV16-positive cancers. Study background: Functional T-cell assays on a couple of HPV16-positive patients' cells defined candidate HPV-specific clones and common TCR motifs.

This CDR3 has 16 amino acids. The germline V gene encodes CDR1 SQVTM and CDR2 ANQGSEA. Trimming removed 4 bases from V and 3 bases from J; junction bases left unmatched: 11. Samples were taken several times over chemoradiotherapy. TCRdb's copy holds only in-frame clones and misses some; the assay was immunoSEQ multiplex PCR. The data hold about 6,500 clones, with 90% observed a single time. Study observations and caveats: For HPV16-positive patients, expanding HPV-responsive T cells associated with longer recurrence-free survival.

The receptor was derived from a human donor with HPV-associated anogenital cancer. The source was blood, collected from a patient who underwent chemoradiotherapy. The chain joins TRBV29-1 to TRBJ2-3; 9 bases are a match to TRBD2. CDR3 residues: CSVGRLAGQETDTQYF. As DNA, the CDR3 is TGCAGCGTTGGCCGGCTAGCGGGGCAAGAGACAGATACGCAGTATTTT.